This T cell receptor (beta chain) was identified in a study of Ad26.COV2.S vaccination and SARS-CoV-2 variants. Overall study: It was the COV1001 Ad26.COV2.S trial arm that included the donor. Findings of the study overall: Placebo and vaccine recipients had non-spike TCR breadth that was similar.

Measured with immunoSEQ multiplex PCR; TCRdb has only the in-frame clones, and not every one. The sample holds some 400,000 clones, 70% to 90% seen once. Treatment defined: roughly 19 received Ad26.COV2.S at low or high dose, single or two shots; a few received placebo; per-sample allocation not given. The investigators took samples on day 63 after the first vaccine or placebo injection. Worth noting for this clone: Antigen: not known.

The V gene lost 4 bases and the J gene lost 2 bases, with 12 bases spanning the gap. Germline V gene data show CDR1 as SGHDT and CDR2 as YYEEEE. This CDR3 comprises 14 residues. The starting material was peripheral blood, obtained in a trial of Ad26.COV2.S vaccine versus placebo. This receptor was taken from a person aged 18-60 years who received the Ad26.COV2.S COVID-19 vaccine or a placebo. This rearrangement joins TRBV5-6 to TRBJ1-1, with a tentative D call TRBD1 (6 bases). The CDR3 reads CASSMRTVNTEAFF. CDR3 coding DNA: TGTGCCAGCAGCATGAGGACAGTAAACACTGAAGCTTTCTTT.